Presented here are 25 T cell receptor beta chains from one specimen sequenced in a study of blood T cells in healthy people across ages. Primers used in a second PCR of about 6 to 11 cycles were a sample-barcoded 5' primer and a J-beta primer mix. TCRdb ran MiXCR on the 5' RACE reads and lists one entry per CDR3 protein. This sample has about 1.8 million distinct CDR3 sequences; less than 50% occur once, and the top ten carry 2.1%. The specimen was blood. These receptors originate from a woman aged 35 to 49 in good health.

This clonotype has a handful of counts. This chain links TRBV2 with TRBJ2-7, with D tentatively TRBD1 or TRBD2 (5 bases each). CDR1 and CDR2 (germline): SNHLY, FYNNEI. The CDR3 extends over 13 amino acids. With 1 base removed from V and 6 bases from J, the gap between germline ends came to 10 bases. Written as DNA, the CDR3 is TGTGCCAGCAGTGAAGAAACTAGGGGCGAGCAGTACTTC. Translation gives CASSEETRGEQYF.

This sequence joins TRBV7-2 and TRBJ1-5; D is unclear. The CDR3 runs to 16 residues. The V and J ends lost 1 base and 3 bases respectively, with 13 bases between them. Germline V gene lookup returns CDR1 SGHTA and CDR2 FQGNSA. The CDR3 here is CASSLDRDSFNQPQHF. CDR3 bases: TGTGCCAGCAGCTTAGATCGGGATAGCTTCAATCAGCCCCAGCATTTT.

In its sample, this clonotype was seen a few times. The V call is TRBV6-5, the J call TRBJ2-1; possibly TRBD2 for D (6 bases). The CDR3 loop spans 15 amino acids. Germline values: CDR1 MNHEY, CDR2 SVGAGI. V lost 3 bases and J 8 bases, leaving 17 bases between the germline ends. This CDR3 reads CASSYGARGRDEQFF. DNA for the CDR3: TGTGCCAGCAGTTATGGGGCGCGGGGCCGGGATGAGCAGTTCTTC.

About this clonotype: A much larger clone lies a single base off, so this may be a read error. This chain connects TRBV27 to TRBJ2-1; 11 nucleotides line up with TRBD2. Germline V gene sequence: CDR1 MNHEY, CDR2 SMNVEV (reference sequence). CDR3 length equals 14 residues. The junction had 7 bases not matched to a gene; V was cut back by 7 bases and J by 8 bases. This CDR3 is CASMGLAESHEQFF. As DNA, the CDR3 is TGTGCCAGCATGGGACTAGCGGAGTCCCATGAGCAGTTCTTC.

This chain joins TRBV6-5 and TRBJ2-3; D is tentatively TRBD1 or TRBD2 (5 bases each). V was clipped by 5 bases and J by 2 bases, with 17 bases between them. This CDR3 is 16 amino acids long. CDR1 is MNHEY, CDR2 SVGAGI, per germline. The CDR3 DNA is TGTGCCAGCAGTAAAACCGGGACGGGGAACACAGATACGCAGTATTTT. Residues: CASSKTGTGNTDTQYF.

CDR3 sequence reads: CASSVEREQFF. The CDR3 bases are TGTGCCAGCAGCGTAGAGCGGGAGCAGTTCTTC. The J gene is TRBJ2-1, the V gene TRBV9, with TRBD2 as a possible D gene (5 bases). The CDR3 has 11 residues. Germline V gene sequence: CDR1 SGDLS, CDR2 YYNGEE. Trimming left V 0 bases short and J 10 bases short, with 5 bases between. The variable domain in full, completed from reference TRBV9 and TRBJ2-1, reads DSGVTQTPKHLITATGQRVTLRCSPRSGDLSVYWYQQSLDQGLQFLIQYYNGEERAKGNILERFSAQQFPDLHSELNLSSLELGDSALYFCASSVEREQFFGPGTRLTVL.

This chain links TRBV4-1 with TRBJ2-3; D unclear. Trimming cost V 2 bases and J 1 base, with 10 bases left between them. There are 15 residues in the CDR3. From germline, CDR1 is MGHRA and CDR2 YSYEKL. The DNA for the CDR3 is TGCGCCAGCAGCCAATTACCGGTGGGCACAGATACGCAGTATTTT. This sequence encodes CASSQLPVGTDTQYF.

This clonotype was counted between two and nine times. The chain carries TRBV12-3 or TRBV12-4 and TRBJ1-1; no clear D. The CDR3 spans 16 residues. V lost 5 bases and J lost 1, with 17 bases in between. The CDR3: CASSLPPNSRNTEAFF. The CDR3 bases are TGTGCCAGCAGTCTGCCGCCCAATTCTAGGAACACTGAAGCTTTCTTT.

The rearrangement uses TRBV19 and TRBJ2-1; unclear D gene. The V gene's germline CDR1 is LNHDA and CDR2 SQIVND (reference sequence). Trimming took 1 base from V and 6 from J, leaving 4 bases between them. There are 12 residues in the CDR3. The CDR3 is CASSIGANEQFF. In DNA, the CDR3 is TGTGCCAGTAGTATAGGGGCCAATGAGCAGTTCTTC.

The V call is TRBV6-1, the J call TRBJ2-5; D might be TRBD1 or TRBD2, each matching 5 bases. Per the germline V gene, CDR1 is MNHNS and CDR2 is SASEGT. Trimming shortened V by 10 bases and J by 4 bases, and 13 bases separated the two germline ends. The length of the CDR3 is 12 residues. CDR3: CATNPGGETQYF. The CDR3 DNA follows: TGTGCCACAAACCCTGGGGGAGAGACCCAGTACTTC.

This clonotype showed up just a few times. The gene calls are TRBV7-2 and TRBJ2-1; D is possibly TRBD2 (5 bases). Trimming took off 3 bases at V and 5 bases at J, with 20 bases between the two ends. Germline V gene sequence: CDR1 SGHTA, CDR2 FQGNSA. This CDR3 is built from 17 residues. The CDR3 DNA is TGTGCCAGCAGCTTTTATTTGGCGGGTCTGAAGAACAATGAGCAGTTCTTC. Amino acids: CASSFYLAGLKNNEQFF. The full variable domain, rest sourced from reference TRBV7-2 and TRBJ2-1, is GAGVSQSPSNKVTEKGKDVELRCDPISGHTALYWYRQSLGQGLEFLIYFQGNSAPDKSGLPSDRFSAERTGGSVSTLTIQRTQQEDSAVYLCASSFYLAGLKNNEQFFGPGTRLTVL.

The chain links TRBV25-1 to TRBJ1-2; D ambiguous. Germline lookup yields CDR1 MGHDK and CDR2 SYGVNS. CDR3 length equals 13 residues. V lost 6 bases, J lost 3 bases, and 11 bases lay in between. The CDR3 nucleotides are TGTGCCAGCAGCGGGTCGAAAGACTATGGCTACACCTTC. Protein product: CASSGSKDYGYTF.

Concerning this clonotype itself: One end of the junction fails to match germline, which may point to a read error. The chain couples TRBV7-7 to TRBJ2-7; possible D gene TRBD2, 5 bases. Germline CDR1 is SSHAT and CDR2 is FNYEAQ (reference sequence). The length of the CDR3 is 13 residues. This chain's CDR3 is CASTDGVGEAQYF. CDR3 sequence (DNA): TGTGCTAGCACCGACGGGGTCGGGGAAGCCCAGTACTTC.

This clonotype showed up just a few times. The chain employs TRBV12-3 or TRBV12-4 and TRBJ1-5; 7 bases line up with TRBD1. V was pared by 5 bases and J by 5 bases, with 9 bases of the junction left unmatched. This CDR3 spans 15 amino acids. CDR3 DNA sequence: TGTGCCAGCAGTCTACAGGGGAGGCTTCATCAGCCCCAGCATTTT. Translation: CASSLQGRLHQPQHF.

DNA for the CDR3: TGTGCCAGCAGTGAGTTTCTCTCCATCACAGATACGCAGTATTTT. Its protein product is CASSEFLSITDTQYF. The chain links TRBV2 to TRBJ2-3; no definite D call. V lost 3 bases and J lost 2, with 12 bases in between. Germline loops: CDR1 SNHLY, CDR2 FYNNEI. This CDR3 spans 15 amino acids.

In its sample, this clonotype was seen a few times. The chain has TRBV4-3 and TRBJ2-5; 10 nucleotides line up with TRBD2. Germline V CDR1 and CDR2: LGHNA, YSLEER. The V segment lost 0 bases and the J segment 5 bases; nucleotides outside the gene matches: 3. The CDR3 extends over 15 amino acids. The CDR3 nucleotides read TGCGCCAGCAGCCAAGATAATAGCGGGGGGGAGACCCAGTACTTC. It encodes CASSQDNSGGETQYF.

The genes are TRBV18 and TRBJ1-5; the D gene is possibly TRBD1 (5 bases). CDR1 and CDR2 from the germline V gene are KGHSH and LQKENI. Trimming pared 2 bases from V and 4 bases from J, leaving 12 bases between. The CDR3 extends over 15 amino acids. The CDR3 region has the DNA TGTGCCAGCTCACCAAGGAGCAGGGTTAATCAGCCCCAGCATTTT. Amino acids: CASSPRSRVNQPQHF. The full variable domain, with the rest looked up from reference TRBV18 and TRBJ1-5, is NAGVMQNPRHLVRRRGQEARLRCSPMKGHSHVYWYRQLPEEGLKFMVYLQKENIIDESGMPKERFSAEFPKEGPSILRIQQVVRGDSAAYFCASSPRSRVNQPQHFGDGTRLSIL.

The V call is TRBV7-9, the J call TRBJ2-1, with 11 bases identical to TRBD2. This CDR3 has 17 residues. Germline V gene sequence: CDR1 SEHNR, CDR2 FQNEAQ (reference sequence). V trimming: 5 bases; J trimming: 7 bases; junction bases outside the gene matches: 13. CDR3 nucleotide sequence: TGTGCCAGCAGCCCCAGACTAGCGGGGCGGGACCCGAATGAGCAGTTCTTC. Protein product: CASSPRLAGRDPNEQFF. The complete variable domain, with remaining parts taken from reference TRBV7-9 and TRBJ2-1, reads DTGVSQNPRHKITKRGQNVTFRCDPISEHNRLYWYRQTLGQGPEFLTYFQNEAQLEKSRLLSDRFSAERPKGSFSTLEIQRTEQGDSAMYLCASSPRLAGRDPNEQFFGPGTRLTVL.

In the case of this clonotype: A single base separates this from a much larger clone, so it may be a read error. V gene TRBV4-3 combines with J gene TRBJ2-5, with 7 positions matching TRBD1. Germline lookup yields CDR1 LGHNA and CDR2 YSLEER. The CDR3 runs 14 residues. The CDR3 DNA follows: TGCGCCGGCAGCCGTCGACAGGGCGGAGAGACCCAGTACTTC. Translating it yields CAGSRRQGGETQYF.

The chain has TRBV5-5 and TRBJ2-7, with 7 bases identical to TRBD1. Germline V gene sequence: CDR1 SGHKS, CDR2 YYEKEE (reference sequence). CDR3 length equals 16 residues. The V segment lost 0 bases and the J segment 1 base; nucleotides outside the gene matches: 7. In nucleotides, the CDR3 is TGTGCCAGCAGCTTGGGGCCGGGACAGCAGTCCTACGAGCAGTACTTC. It codes for CASSLGPGQQSYEQYF.

Concerning this clonotype: The junction departs from germline at one end; a sequencing error may be responsible. This sequence joins TRBV7-2 and TRBJ2-5; no firm D call. CDR1 and CDR2 from the germline V gene are SGHTA and FQGNSA. This CDR3 is 15 amino acids long. CDR3 coding DNA: TGTGCCAGCATCTTAGACCCGATTAGTAGCAAGACCCAGTACTTC. As protein: CASILDPISSKTQYF.

The chain uses TRBV28 and TRBJ1-2; 7 bases map to TRBD1. Trimming cost V 6 bases and J 3 bases; bases outside gene matches: 10. CDR1 and CDR2 from the germline V gene are MDHEN and SYDVKM. The CDR3 sequence is 15 residues long. The CDR3 DNA sequence: TGTGCCAGCAGGCATACAGGGGAGTATCACTATGGCTACACCTTC. This sequence encodes CASRHTGEYHYGYTF.

Only one count was recorded for this clonotype. The chain couples TRBV7-6 to TRBJ2-7; TRBD2 is a possible D gene (5 bases). CDR1 and CDR2 from the germline V gene are SGHVS and FNYEAQ. V was clipped by 2 bases and J by 2 bases, with 10 bases between them. There are 14 residues in the CDR3. This CDR3 is CASSLSEVTYEQYF. The CDR3 DNA sequence: TGTGCCAGCAGCTTATCGGAGGTCACCTACGAGCAGTACTTC.

This clonotype occurred a few times. The V call is TRBV7-2, the J call TRBJ2-1; 12 nucleotides agree with TRBD1. Germline trimming cut 5 bases from V and 8 bases from J; bases unmatched to any gene: 7. Germline V gene lookup returns CDR1 SGHTA and CDR2 FQGNSA. This CDR3 is 15 amino acids long. CDR3 loop: CASSRSGTGGYEQFF. CDR3 DNA: TGTGCCAGCAGCCGATCCGGGACAGGGGGCTATGAGCAGTTCTTC.

This clonotype appeared a few times. This chain connects TRBV7-3 to TRBJ1-1; TRBD1 might be the D (6 bases). CDR3 length: 14 residues. V was shortened by 5 bases and J by 1 base, with 11 bases between the two germline ends. The germline gives CDR1 SGHTA, CDR2 FQGTGA. The CDR3, as DNA: TGTGCCAGCAGCATGACAGGTCCGAACACTGAAGCTTTCTTT. Its protein is CASSMTGPNTEAFF.